These T cell receptor beta chains were read from a single sample in a study of blood T cell repertoires in COVID-19. The method was immunoSEQ multiplex PCR; TCRdb's version includes in-frame clones alone and lacks a portion of them. The table has around 150,000 clones, roughly 80% seen once. Sequenced input: peripheral blood. Receptor source: a man aged 55 to 70 with acute or convalescent COVID-19. Both conserved end residues are part of each CDR3. The order of the fields is J gene, V gene, CDR3 protein.

>TRBJ2-2|TRBV30
CAWSTYGGATGELFF
>TRBJ2-1|TRBV4-2
CASSQGYSGVSYNEQFF
>TRBJ2-3|TRBV25-1
CASSRAQVSDTQYF
>TRBJ1-2|TRBV25-1
CASREDSYYGYTF
>TRBJ1-4|TRBV2
CASSEYNPGVEKLFF
>TRBJ1-5|TRBV19
CASSITYSASNQPQHF
>TRBJ1-1|TRBV12-3/TRBV12-4
CASSRQGALEAFF
>TRBJ1-2|TRBV6-2/TRBV6-3
CASSSTGRDHYGYTF
>TRBJ2-7|TRBV11-2
CASSFGQGASYEQYF
>TRBJ2-7|TRBV6-5
CASTRTGTYEQYF
>TRBJ1-1|TRBV6-5
CASTPMAGTEAFF
>TRBJ2-5|TRBV4-1
CASSRSQGQGETQYF
>TRBJ2-3|TRBV4-1
CASSQDTRTDTQYF
>TRBJ2-7|TRBV5-5
CASSLWGGDRPIYEQYF
>TRBJ1-1|TRBV19
CASSLYRESTEAFF
>TRBJ1-3|TRBV9
CASSVVAAGNTIYF
>TRBJ2-3|TRBV24-1
CATGGQGVTDTQYF